This is a list of T cell receptor beta chains from one sample in a study of cytomegalovirus exposure and HLA in healthy donors. Data came from immunoSEQ multiplex PCR; TCRdb stores just in-frame clones and leaves some out. Among roughly 120,000 clones listed, over 85% were seen once. The material sequenced was PBMCs. These receptors all stem from a man aged 25-45 years in good health and CMV-seronegative. Both conserved end residues are part of each CDR3. D genes are given only for firm matches. Rows may omit the clone size; those that give it use once, few, many or a size class.

d_gene	abundance	j_gene	v_gene	len	CDR3aa	CDR3nt
TRBD1	-	TRBJ2-7	TRBV6-6	15	CASSSNRDRVGEQYF	TGTGCCAGCAGTTCGAACCGGGACAGGGTAGGCGAGCAGTACTTC
-	-	TRBJ2-5	TRBV4-2	17	CASSQADEGGVRETQYF	TGTGCCAGCAGCCAAGCGGATGAAGGGGGTGTCCGGGAGACCCAGTACTTC
-	-	TRBJ1-5	TRBV15	14	CATRGPPSDQPQHF	TGTGCCACCAGGGGGCCACCGTCGGATCAGCCCCAGCATTTT
TRBD1	-	TRBJ1-5	TRBV19	15	CASTTTGVSNQPQHF	TGTGCCAGTACTACGACAGGGGTTAGCAATCAGCCCCAGCATTTT
TRBD2	-	TRBJ2-5	TRBV2	17	CASSESSGGAKLETQYF	TGTGCCAGCAGTGAGAGTAGCGGGGGGGCGAAATTGGAGACCCAGTACTTC
TRBD1	-	TRBJ1-1	TRBV18	15	CASSPGQGLNTEAFF	TGTGCCAGCTCACCTGGACAGGGGCTGAACACTGAAGCTTTCTTT
-	-	TRBJ2-5	TRBV7-9	12	CASSVPMETQYF	TGTGCCAGCAGCGTTCCAATGGAGACCCAGTACTTC
-	-	TRBJ2-3	TRBV13	14	CASSNYRSTDTQYF	TGTGCCAGCAGCAACTACAGGTCCACAGATACGCAGTATTTT
TRBD2	-	TRBJ2-7	TRBV15	14	CATSPGLAGYEQYF	TGTGCCACCAGTCCGGGACTAGCGGGTTACGAGCAGTACTTC
TRBD2	-	TRBJ2-1	TRBV29-1	15	CSVELAASSYNEQFF	TGCAGCGTTGAACTAGCGGCTAGCTCCTACAATGAGCAGTTCTTC
-	-	TRBJ2-1	TRBV2	14	CASSRSRGYNEQFF	TGTGCCAGCAGTCGGTCCAGGGGTTACAATGAGCAGTTCTTC
-	-	TRBJ1-4	TRBV2	12	CASRGDREKLFF	TGTGCCAGCAGAGGGGATCGGGAAAAACTGTTTTTT
-	-	TRBJ1-2	TRBV5-1	15	CASRDSPNKSYGYTF	TGCGCCAGCAGGGACAGCCCAAATAAAAGCTATGGCTACACCTTC
-	-	TRBJ1-5	TRBV6-5	13	CASSSGHYQPQHF	TGTGCCAGCAGCTCTGGGCATTATCAGCCCCAGCATTTT
-	-	TRBJ1-2	TRBV19	15	CASSIEGRRNYGYTF	TGTGCCAGTAGTATAGAGGGCAGGAGGAACTATGGCTACACCTTC
TRBD2	once	TRBJ2-3	TRBV27	15	CASSAGTSGGGTQYF	TGTGCCAGCAGCGCCGGGACTAGCGGGGGGGGTACGCAGTATTTT
TRBD2	once	TRBJ2-7	TRBV28	15	CASSSPTSGAYEQYF	TGTGCCAGCAGTTCCCCGACTAGCGGGGCCTACGAGCAGTACTTC
-	-	TRBJ1-6	TRBV19	15	CASSIDRRASSPLHF	TGTGCCAGTAGTATAGATCGGCGGGCCTCCTCACCCCTCCACTTT
TRBD1	-	TRBJ1-5	TRBV4-1	15	CASSLGGGPEWAQHF	TGCGCCAGCAGCCTCGGAGGGGGCCCGGAGTGGGCCCAGCATTTT
TRBD2	-	TRBJ2-1	TRBV6-1	18	CASSEFPSGGAPWNEQFF	TGTGCCAGCAGTGAATTCCCTAGCGGGGGGGCCCCGTGGAATGAGCAGTTCTTC
TRBD2	-	TRBJ2-5	TRBV4-3	15	CASSQDLTGGETQYF	TGCGCCAGCAGCCAAGATCTTACGGGGGGGGAGACCCAGTACTTC
TRBD1	few	TRBJ1-5	TRBV2	14	CASSDGQGSQPQHF	TGTGCCAGCAGCGACGGACAGGGGAGTCAGCCCCAGCATTTT
TRBD1	-	TRBJ2-7	TRBV7-2	15	CASSGGTGWSYEQYF	TGTGCCAGCAGCGGCGGGACAGGGTGGTCCTACGAGCAGTACTTC
TRBD1	few	TRBJ1-6	TRBV29-1	14	CSARTGNPNSPLHF	TGCAGCGCGAGGACAGGGAACCCGAATTCACCCCTCCACTTT
-	-	TRBJ2-2	TRBV7-9	13	CASTSVRAGELFF	TGTGCCAGCACCAGTGTGAGGGCCGGGGAGCTGTTTTTT
-	-	TRBJ1-2	TRBV18	17	CASSPLGGQAGGGGYTF	TGTGCCAGCTCACCTCTCGGCGGGCAGGCCGGGGGGGGAGGCTACACCTTC
-	few	TRBJ1-1	TRBV27	16	CASSPRLGGLNTEAFF	TGTGCCAGCAGTCCCCGTCTCGGGGGGCTGAACACTGAAGCTTTCTTT
-	-	TRBJ2-7	TRBV5-1	15	CASSLGAGSGYEQYF	TGCGCCAGCAGCTTGGGGGCAGGGTCCGGCTACGAGCAGTACTTC
-	-	TRBJ2-7	TRBV18	14	CASSPGEVLYEQYF	TGTGCCAGCTCACCGGGAGAAGTACTCTACGAGCAGTACTTC
-	-	TRBJ1-1	TRBV5-1	15	CASSVGQPWDTEAFF	TGCGCCAGCAGCGTCGGACAGCCGTGGGACACTGAAGCTTTCTTT
-	-	TRBJ1-1	TRBV10-3	15	CAISEFPEENTEAFF	TGTGCCATCAGTGAGTTCCCTGAGGAGAACACTGAAGCTTTCTTT
-	once	TRBJ2-7	TRBV15	15	CATSRPGDPSYEQYF	TGTGCCACCAGCAGGCCAGGGGACCCCTCCTACGAGCAGTACTTC
TRBD2	-	TRBJ2-7	TRBV19	15	CASSIRLAGGYEQYF	TGTGCCAGTAGTATTAGACTAGCGGGGGGCTACGAGCAGTACTTC
-	-	TRBJ2-7	TRBV29-1	17	CSVIRTAVEKSSYEQYF	TGCAGCGTTATTCGGACAGCGGTAGAGAAGAGCTCCTACGAGCAGTACTTC
-	-	TRBJ2-3	TRBV7-8	13	CASCSGSTDTQYF	TGTGCCAGCTGTAGCGGAAGCACAGATACGCAGTATTTT
-	-	TRBJ2-2	TRBV5-6	18	CASSSSDSNPKVTGELFF	TGTGCCAGCAGCTCCTCGGACAGCAACCCAAAGGTCACCGGGGAGCTGTTTTTT
-	once	TRBJ2-3	TRBV6-6	12	CATWDSTDTQYF	TGTGCCACCTGGGACTCCACAGATACGCAGTATTTT
TRBD1	-	TRBJ1-2	TRBV29-1	15	CSVSLPGQGNYGYTF	TGCAGCGTCTCCCTTCCGGGACAGGGGAACTATGGCTACACCTTC